These 5 T cell receptor beta chains originate from one sample sequenced in a study of blood T cell repertoires in COVID-19. Libraries were prepared by immunoSEQ multiplex PCR; TCRdb keeps only in-frame clonotypes and omits some of them. This repertoire shows about 260,000 clones, around 80% found once; its top ten account for around 4.2%. The sample taken for sequencing was peripheral blood. These receptors were obtained from a man between 60 and 70 years old with acute or convalescent COVID-19.

The rearrangement uses TRBV9 and TRBJ1-6; 10 bases are a match to TRBD1. CDR1 SGDLS and CDR2 YYNGEE come from the germline V gene. With V trimmed by 3 bases and J by 8 bases, 5 bases remained unmatched. The CDR3 consists of 15 residues. Written as DNA, the CDR3 is TGTGCCAGCAGCGCGACAGGGGGCAACGATTCACCCCTCCACTTT. It is translated as CASSATGGNDSPLHF.

The V gene is TRBV3-1 (or the pseudogene TRBV3-2), the J gene TRBJ2-2; D is possibly TRBD2 (5 bases). CDR1 and CDR2 from the germline V gene are LGHDT and YNNKEL (reference sequence). This CDR3 comprises 13 residues. V was clipped by 6 bases and J by 9 bases, with 14 bases between them. The CDR3 nucleotides read TGTGCCAGCAGACCAGCGGTCAAGTGGGAGCTGTTTTTT. Translating gives CASRPAVKWELFF.

J is TRBJ1-5 and V is TRBV6-6; 7 bases fit TRBD1. Unmatched junction bases numbered 11, after V lost 6 bases and J lost 3 bases. CDR1 is MNHNY and CDR2 is SVGAGI in the germline V gene (reference sequence). The CDR3 sequence is 16 residues long. The CDR3 DNA reads TGTGCCAGCAGCTCGAAGGGACAGTTGAACAATCAGCCCCAGCATTTT. Its translation: CASSSKGQLNNQPQHF.

The rearrangement joins TRBV7-2 to TRBJ1-5, with unresolved D. In germline, CDR1 is SGHTA, CDR2 FQGNSA. The CDR3 consists of 13 residues. V was cut by 3 bases and J by 5 bases, with 8 bases left in between. The CDR3 spells CASSFRRDQPQHF. Here the CDR3 DNA reads TGTGCCAGCAGCTTCAGGAGGGATCAGCCCCAGCATTTT. Variable domain in full (rest from reference TRBV7-2 and TRBJ1-5): GAGVSQSPSNKVTEKGKDVELRCDPISGHTALYWYRQSLGQGLEFLIYFQGNSAPDKSGLPSDRFSAERTGGSVSTLTIQRTQQEDSAVYLCASSFRRDQPQHFGDGTRLSIL.

This chain links TRBV7-6 with TRBJ1-3; possibly TRBD1 for D (6 bases). This CDR3 has 17 residues. Trimming pared 5 bases from V and 0 bases from J, leaving 17 bases between. Germline CDR1 reads SGHVS; CDR2 reads FNYEAQ. In DNA, the CDR3 is TGTGCCAGCAGCCCAATAAAGGACAGACCCTCTGGAAACACCATATATTTT. This gives the protein CASSPIKDRPSGNTIYF.